What follows describes a single TCR beta chain. Which antigen it targets is not known. Within one base of it there is no much larger clone, and no base qualities were kept. The method was the immunoSEQ multiplex PCR assay. A mixture of 60 forward primers for TCR Vbeta segments and 13 reverse primers for TCR Jbeta segments was used in the multiplex PCR. Amplification of the CDR3 region of rearranged TCR beta genes was performed with a multiplex PCR assay on genomic DNA. Amplified TCR beta libraries were sequenced as 87-base-pair reads on the Illumina HiSeq System. Concerning the study's data processing: A later analysis counted about 76 million unique TCR beta chains across the 666 repertoires, and approximately 11 million of these chains were shared by at least two donors. Raw reads were error-corrected and collapsed into unique sequences by a nearest-neighbor algorithm in which closely related sequences were merged to remove PCR and sequencing errors. V, D and J gene segments were assigned by aligning CDR3 sequences to IMGT reference sequences. For a sequence to be retained, a match of at least six nucleotides to both a V gene segment and a J gene segment was required. A rearrangement counted as productive if the CDR3 had no stop codons and remained in frame with V and J, and every other rearrangement counted as non-productive. Following IMGT convention, CDR3 was defined as the stretch from the second conserved V-encoded cysteine up to the conserved J-encoded phenylalanine. The earlier analysis of 587 of the donors excluded sequences that lacked an unambiguous match to a single V gene segment. In an earlier analysis of roughly 600 of the donors, a V segment was called functional when productive rearrangements were above 56.7%, and segregating when the standard deviation between donors exceeded 5%. To diagnose cytomegalovirus status from the catalog of TCR beta chain sequences, a statistical classification framework was built. V and J gene assignment, in a later analysis, came from comparing TCR nucleotide sequences with IMGT/GENE-DB human TR gene sequences. A later analysis assigned CDR3 sequences and most-parsimonious VDJ recombination scenarios with the TCRdist pipeline. A later analysis defined each TCR beta chain by its CDR3 amino acid sequence plus V-gene family, and excluded reads lacking a unique V-gene family. As a way to deal with suspected cross-contamination and a sequencing artifact, a later analysis dropped roughly 620 nucleotide sequences that were highly shared and had low generation probability. In a later analysis, a clonal expansion index was calculated for each public chain from normalized within-repertoire ranks of inferred template counts. Generation probabilities in a later analysis came from a VDJ recombination model fitted to out-of-frame rearrangements, and those results were checked against IGoR. In a later analysis, TCR-TCR, TCR-HLA and TCR-CMV co-occurrence was scored with hypergeometric tests, and a repertoire-size bias correction was applied to TCR pairs. In a later analysis, false discovery rates were estimated by permuting HLA or CMV assignments 20 times. In a later analysis, co-occurring TCRs were grouped using DBSCAN, and TCRdist sequence similarity was added for clustering within HLA-allele-positive subsets. Co-occurrence clustering excluded repertoires with fewer than 30,000 or more than 120,000 public chains, plus five with anomalous nucleotide sharing. TCRdb's version of the immuneACCESS table is confined to in-frame rearrangements and falls short of the full clone set. An unresolved V gene accounts for under half of the shortfall where checked; the remainder is of unknown origin. V, J and clone size derive from that table, while D and trimming were established from the DNA sequence. This sample is represented by approximately 110,000 clones; about four fifths of them were singletons. In total, the top ten clones hold 22% of the sample.

V is pared back by 4 bases and J by 10 bases, with 14 bases lying between the germline termini. The CDR3 contains 14 residues, cysteine and phenylalanine counted. Only CDR3 DNA is held: 42 bases, read in frame from base 1. The germline V gene sets CDR1 to SNHLY and CDR2 to FYNNEI. This sample was included in a study of cytomegalovirus exposure and HLA in healthy donors (TCRdb year 2017). Broadly, across the study: An earlier analysis of roughly 610 of the donors reported 276 Gb of sequence data and 95 million to 130 million unique TCR beta sequences obtained from approximately 180 million T cells. A later genetic analysis took genome-wide SNP genotypes for about three fifths of the 666 donors and used that subset as a discovery cohort. Among the roughly 430 genotyped donors, 75% to 90% belonged to the genetic ancestry cluster associated with self-reported Caucasian donors. All discovery cohort repertoires had been generated using a single sequencing platform. The study profiled the T cell repertoires of under 850 subjects by immunosequencing and related them to cytomegalovirus serostatus. To decide whether each TCR beta V gene segment behaved as functional or pseudogenic, an earlier analysis of fewer than 750 of the donors relied on high-throughput TCR beta sequencing. The study combined high-throughput TCR immunosequencing, statistical association of individual TCRs with disease status, and machine learning to predict cytomegalovirus infection status. Rather than drawing on any new phenotypic data, the later analysis identified candidate immune exposures from TCR beta sequences and the way those sequences occurred across donors. Across some 400 genotyped donors of the cohort, an average of roughly 250,000 unique TCR beta nucleotide sequences per donor were sequenced, and around 20% of those sequences were non-productive. An early release that covered 640 HLA-typed donors contained about 300 gigabases of sequencing data and 70 million to 100 million unique TCR sequences. Because of strong linkage in the cohort, roughly five DR-DQ haplotypes were treated as single units for association and clustering. To study patterns of TCR occurrence, a later analysis re-analyzed previously published TCR beta repertoires from hundreds of donors and added high-resolution HLA genotyping. The study was designed to test whether signatures of past pathogen exposure could be identified by cataloging public T cell receptors. Along with the roughly 700-subject first cohort, a separate validation cohort of approximately 110 different subjects was used. HLA typing included class I and class II loci at four-digit resolution. The number of donors typed differed by locus, with roughly 620-640 for A, B, C, DRB1 and DQB1, 522 for DQA1, over 600 for DPA1, and 450 to 480 for DPB1. Donor age, sex, ethnicity and CMV serostatus were compiled together with the repertoire data.

The cohort consisted of 600 or so healthy bone marrow donors. Cohort members were all nominally healthy when sampled, although unrecorded immune exposures were likely present. The donor tested CMV seropositive, placing the donor among the 290 or so seropositive members of the cohort. A peripheral blood sample was collected from each donor, and TCR beta sequencing was performed on peripheral blood mononuclear cells. Genomic DNA extraction from the blood cell samples was performed with the Qiagen DNeasy Blood Extraction Kit. General conclusions and limits of the study: Because HLA typing was missing for some donors at each locus, association tests included only the typed subset. A total of about 150 TCR beta chains were listed by the study as associated with cytomegalovirus. The 87-base-pair reads could not distinguish some IMGT-functional V segments, including TRBV6-2 and TRBV6-3, so those segments were excluded. An association between a missense DCLRE1C variant and V-gene and J-gene trimming of TCR beta chains was found in a later genetic analysis and replicated in an independent cohort. The sequencing pipeline was judged likely to have produced a cluster of highly shared sequence variants as a technical artifact. Because counts were too low, about 18 rarely observed V segments, including chromosome 9 orphons, were excluded from the earlier analysis of under 650 of the donors. Most CMV-associated TCR beta chains appeared to be HLA-restricted in a later analysis, and the HLA associations seemed to be driven largely by CMV exposure. Three of the identified cytomegalovirus-associated TCR beta chains were confirmed in vitro to be specific for cytomegalovirus antigens. Most TCR sequences were observed very rarely across donors, whereas some public TCRs were present in many individuals. CMV serostatus was the only immune exposure information available for the cohort. A further reported finding was that TCR beta sequences accurately predicted the HLA-A and HLA-B alleles for most subjects in the first cohort. According to a later genetic analysis, donors in an Asian-associated ancestry cluster had fewer N-insertions in productive TCRs than the approximately 650-donor mean. The cohort was sequenced for TCR beta chains only, and without alpha or paired-chain data the features that could be detected were limited. Linkage disequilibrium might explain the correlated functional status among segregating V segments, but an unknown experimental factor could not be excluded. It was suggested by the authors that the approach could potentially be generalized to other disease states and immunological phenotypes. In a later analysis, HLA-associated TCR beta chains showed more clonal expansion and lower generation probabilities than non-associated chains that were equally common. A later analysis reported that several top co-occurrence clusters appeared linked to parvovirus B19, influenza, CMV and Epstein-Barr virus. Presence/absence analyses assumed roughly uniform sequencing depth across donors, an assumption that may not hold. A later analysis found that TCR association rates varied across HLA loci, with DRB1 alleles showing the most associated TCRs and HLA-C alleles the fewest. The classifier was reported to diagnose cytomegalovirus status with high specificity and sensitivity in both the original and validation cohorts. Specific HLA alleles were associated with some 15,000 TCR beta sequences at a false discovery rate of 0.05 in a later analysis. When HLA alleles, especially DR and DQ, strongly co-occurred, attributing TCR associations to individual alleles was difficult. An earlier analysis of approximately 590 of the donors showed that most TCR beta V segments appeared in productive rearrangements either about 90% or about 30% of the time, which broadly matched IMGT annotations.

The receptor's source is a man aged 30 to 45 in good health and CMV-seropositive. Sequences were obtained from PBMCs. Here the chain combines TRBV2 and TRBJ1-6; a tentative D match to TRBD1 spans 5 bases. The DNA sequence is given as TGTGCCAGCAGTGTGACAGCGAATGGGTCACCCCTCCACTTT. This codes for CASSVTANGSPLHF.